This T cell receptor (beta chain) was identified in a study of T cell repertoires in cytomegalovirus infection (dated by TCRdb to between 2018 and 2020). A note on the overall study: Alongside well-studied HLA-B-restricted epitopes, the peptide stimulations were aimed at recently identified HLA-C-restricted CMV epitopes, whose presentation resists viral immunomodulation. Donor HLA type was relevant to the analysis, as public TCR beta signatures indicated carriage of CMV infection together with the matching HLA type. Here is what the overall study found, with its caveats: The ex vivo response was dominated by HLA-C-restricted CMV-specific TCR beta clonotypes, which also provided the single most frequent clonotype in two of eight donors. In both this cohort and an independent roughly 350-donor cohort, the cumulative frequency of public TCR beta family members distinguished carriers of CMV infection plus the relevant HLA type.

Sample treatment or condition, as interpreted from the label and publication: in vitro stimulation with specific CMV peptide epitopes to enrich CMV-specific T cells. The germline V gene (reference sequence) gives CDR1 as LNHDA and CDR2 as SQIVND. V lost 5 bases and J lost 7 bases, and the count of bases not matched to a germline gene is 3. There are 12 amino acids in the CDR3, from cysteine to phenylalanine inclusive. Kept here is only the CDR3 DNA, which spans 36 bases and is read in frame from base 1. Sequencing instrument: Illumina HiSeq 1500. TCRdb cleaned the public reads at Q25 with fastp, built clones with MiXCR and kept in-frame beta chains. CDR3 protein sequences are deduplicated, and each keeps its most common genes and DNA. The sample table holds nearly 700,000 distinct CDR3 sequences, of which around a third were seen once. 15% to 20% of the sample comes from the top ten. Comments on this clonotype: No antigen is known for it. No much larger clone is present one base from it, and per-base qualities are unavailable.

The origin of this receptor is a human donor in good health (CMV status not recorded). Some clones in this sample may be carry-over from other donors' samples. This chain is built from TRBV19 and TRBJ2-3; 7 of the junction bases match TRBD2. This sample comprised cultured PBMCs, obtained from culture after CMV antigen stimulation. The CDR3 in this case is CASSQRGNTQYF. The nucleotide sequence reads TGTGCCAGTAGTCAGCGGGGTAATACGCAGTATTTT.